This TCR beta chain was retrieved from a study of regulatory T cells in long-lasting Graves disease (dated by TCRdb to about 2021). Regarding the research as a whole: Antithyroid drugs had been taken for less than 3 months by newly diagnosed Graves' disease patients. Peripheral blood TCR sequencing and RNA sequencing compared persistent Graves' disease patients with newly diagnosed Graves' disease patients. The study took place in China and was registered as a clinical trial. A total of roughly 35 samples underwent TCR sequencing: about 13 from persistent and around 20 from newly diagnosed Graves' disease patients.

The CDR3 runs 14 amino acids, cysteine and phenylalanine included. Solely the CDR3 DNA is kept, with 42 bases framed from the first base. In the germline V gene, CDR1 corresponds to SGDLS and CDR2 to YYNGEE. Clipping removes 3 bases from V and 9 bases from J, with 4 as the unmatched junction base count. In light of the paper, this sample's time point label describes: newly diagnosed GD, antithyroid drugs for less than 3 months. RNA was extracted from PBMCs in TRIzol for both TCR sequencing and RNA sequencing. The diagnosis of Graves' disease followed American Thyroid Association guidelines. Patients were recruited from an endocrinology department in Xi'an, China. Each patient gave about 8.1 milliliters of peripheral blood, collected in an EDTA anticoagulant tube. Ficoll Paque Plus density gradient separation was used to isolate PBMCs, and no further T cell sorting was done. An Agilent 2100 Bioanalyzer and agarose gel were used to check RNA quality, while a NanoDrop 2000 measured RNA concentration.

Library method: multiplex PCR. The run used an Illumina HiSeq 4000. CDR3 regions were amplified by Arm-PCR with iRepertoire HTBI primers to construct TCR beta libraries. PCR products were gel purified before sequencing. The authors' analysis ran thus. A total of 62 TRBV and about 13 TRBJ segments were identified across samples and were used for gene usage analysis of CDR3 amino acid clonotypes. COPE and FqMerger were used to merge the filtered high-quality paired reads into contigs. BLAST was used to align contigs to the IMGT TRBV, TRBD and TRBJ reference genes, and CDR3 was defined following IMGT. Clonotypes above 0.1% frequency were classified as highly expanded clones. Repertoire diversity was measured by Shannon entropy, and V-J evenness by the Gini coefficient. Public clonotypes were defined as clonotypes shared by more than one individual. TCRdb redid the processing of the public reads, applying fastp at Q25 and MiXCR, and retained in-frame beta chains. For every CDR3 protein sequence, its rows merge into one entry that carries the most common genes and DNA. None of the V and J calls come from the authors' own analysis; TCRdb made them. Across this sample there are hundreds of thousands of distinct CDR3 sequences, with around an eighth seen only once. The leading ten clones occupy roughly 10% of the sample.

This clonotype came up many times. Its binding antigen is unknown. The input lacks base qualities; no much larger clone sits a single base away. Study-wide findings and limitations: The small sample size was acknowledged by the authors as a limitation that may reduce accuracy. Preferential use of TRBV28, TRBJ1-2 and TRBJ2-5 was observed in persistent disease, whereas TRBV20-1 and TRBJ2-1 were favored in newly diagnosed disease. Because the primary lesion, thyroid tissue, could not be accessed, the study looked at peripheral blood alone. Sequencing and analysis were restricted to the TCR beta chain. Persistent Graves' disease patients showed lower TCR Shannon entropy and fewer highly expanded clones than newly diagnosed patients, suggesting clonal expansion. More public clonotypes were shared among persistent patients (fewer than 3,000) than among newly diagnosed patients (966).

In addition, the sample was reused for a study of T cells in Graves' hyperthyroidism and ophthalmopathy. The second paper further reports: Stable Graves' hyperthyroidism was defined as the absence of progression to ophthalmopathy over 18 months of follow-up. Hyperthyroidism patients were newly diagnosed, with disease duration under 2 months, and aged 18 to 65 years. Any patient with an uncontrolled infection, another autoimmune disease, pregnancy or lactation was excluded. Diagnoses relied on clinical symptoms, serum thyroxine and TRAb, thyroid ultrasound and orbital computed tomography. A first-round RT-PCR of the TCR CDR3 used the HTBI primer set with the Qiagen OneStep RT-PCR kit. Most expanded thyroid clonotypes (frequency above 0.001) were also detected in blood, a finding suggesting that blood repertoires may reflect thyroid immune responses. A 13 V-J signature model separated ophthalmopathy from stable hyperthyroidism, with about 90% sensitivity and about 81% specificity in cross-validation and 80%/75% in testing. In validation, progression to ophthalmopathy was predicted by the model with about 70% sensitivity and 72.22% specificity, a median of approximately 6.5 months before onset. TCR V-J signatures able to tell the groups apart were searched for in a discovery cohort of some 97 patients, of whom under 45 had Graves' ophthalmopathy and about 60 had stable Graves' hyperthyroidism. Prospective prediction of ophthalmopathy was tested in an independent validation cohort consisting of about 20 hyperthyroidism patients and 15 to 17 patients who later progressed to ophthalmopathy. The 100 discovery patients were randomly split 7:3 into training and test sets. In addition, the study compared T-cell repertoires in thyroid tissue and in blood from roughly 6 Graves' hyperthyroidism patients. Once sampling was done, hyperthyroidism patients were given methimazole at a starting dose of 30 mg daily, whereas ophthalmopathy patients were given high-dose intravenous methylprednisolone. The libraries were constructed in a second round of multiplex PCR and then size-selected and purified. Libraries were sequenced paired-end with 100 bp reads on an Illumina HiSeq2000. Raw data were processed with SOAPnuke, discarding reads with adapters, uncalled bases, mean Phred below 15, or no exact constant-primer or identifier match. High-quality paired reads were merged with COPE v1.2.5, and unique nucleotide sequences were defined as clonotypes. Clonotypes were aligned to IMGT TRBV, TRBD and TRBJ reference segments using MiTCR v1.1. The analysis included only V-J combinations with a frequency above 0.0001, which together covered more than 99% of the repertoires. A TCS score was defined as the ratio between F50 (clonal expansion) and ExV (chaos), using BLOSUM62-based TCRdist between CDR3 peptides within each V-J. Welch's t-statistics and random forest reduced around 550 V-J features to under 15, which were used in a naive Bayes classifier (R e1071). Sample size was not statistically predetermined, and blinding of investigators to group allocation was not performed. The paper describes TCR Vbeta CDR3 sequencing of 130 to 150 peripheral blood samples, made up of some 42 ophthalmopathy patients, some 76 hyperthyroidism patients and 17 progressor patients.

The sample was peripheral blood mononuclear cells (PBMCs), taken at new diagnosis, from a patient treated with antithyroid drugs. The TCR originated in a man younger than 45 with Graves disease. Donor details come from another sample of the same person, matched by shared clones. The chain links TRBV9 with TRBJ1-6; 9 bases in the junction line up with TRBD1. Read as DNA, the sequence is TGTGCCAGCAGCGCAGACAGGGGGTTTTCACCCCTCCACTTT. Its protein is CASSADRGFSPLHF.